The following is a T cell receptor beta chain sequence with its context. Antigen specificity is unknown. The data were taken from a study of a mutant IDH1 vaccine in newly diagnosed glioma. For the study at large: Treatment recipients were 62.5% male and 37.5% female, and their mean age was roughly 40 years.

Only in-frame clones appear in the TCRdb table, and some are missing; sequencing was by immunoSEQ multiplex PCR. There are 45,000 to 65,000 clones in the sample; roughly 77% occur only once, and approximately 8.2% lies in the top ten. The V end lost 0 bases, the J end lost 9 bases, and 5 bases lay between the germline ends. In germline, CDR1 is MNHEY, CDR2 SVGAGI. The CDR3 has 11 residues. Regarding time point: week 23, last vaccination. The investigators gave 300 ug of mutant IDH1 20-mer peptide in each vaccine dose, together with topical imiquimod. The J gene is TRBJ1-1, the V gene TRBV6-5; D is ambiguous. The TCR originated in a woman aged 35 to 49 with glioma. Some clones in this sample may be carry-over from other donors' samples. Sequenced here: PBMCs, sampled from a glioma patient whose treatment included an IDH1 peptide vaccine. CDR3 sequence reads: CASSYSGKAFF. As DNA, the CDR3 is TGTGCCAGCAGTTACTCGGGGAAAGCTTTCTTT.